One sample yielded the 3 T cell receptor beta chains listed below, sequenced in a study of T-cell memory formation after mild COVID-19. TCRdb re-called the 5' RACE reads through MiXCR, storing one row per CDR3 protein. The sample includes about 130,000 distinct CDR3 sequences, roughly 15% of them seen just once. Material for sequencing was PBMCs or a T cell subset sorted from them (not recorded which). Receptors originate from an adult woman who had mild COVID-19 (a few samples of this study predate the infection). Cell type and time point are not known.

This clonotype was counted only a few times. This chain links TRBV10-3 with TRBJ2-3; 11 positions agree with TRBD2. J gave up 6 bases and V 1 base, and 6 bases lay outside the gene matches. The CDR3 covers 16 residues. CDR1 is ENHRY and CDR2 is SYGVKD in the germline V gene. In nucleotides, the CDR3 is TGTGCCATCAGTGAGTTGGGACTAGCGGTACTGGATACGCAGTATTTT. This encodes CAISELGLAVLDTQYF.

The table lists this clonotype with a few counts. V and J are TRBV18 and TRBJ2-3; tentative D call: TRBD1 (6 bases). This CDR3 is 14 amino acids long. Looked up from germline, CDR1 is KGHSH and CDR2 is LQKENI. V was clipped by 3 bases and J by 0 bases, with 7 bases between them. In DNA, the CDR3 is TGTGCCAGCTCACCGGACAGCAGCACAGATACGCAGTATTTT. It yields the protein CASSPDSSTDTQYF.

CDR3 sequence: CASSPSAGDTQYF. In DNA form, the CDR3 reads TGTGCCAGCTCACCCTCAGCTGGAGATACGCAGTATTTT. J is TRBJ2-3 and V is TRBV18; D unclear. From germline, CDR1 is KGHSH and CDR2 LQKENI. The CDR3 extends over 13 amino acids. V lost 3 bases and J lost 5, with 9 bases in between.